A few counts support the clone carrying this T cell receptor (beta chain). The antigen remains undetermined. The table came from immunoSEQ multiplex PCR; TCRdb's copy has only in-frame clones and leaves some out. The table records about 140,000 clones, around 91% of them present only once. Germline V gene lookup returns CDR1 SEHNR and CDR2 FQNEAQ (reference sequence). V was trimmed by 5 bases and J by 0 bases, leaving 7 bases between them. This CDR3 is 14 amino acids long. These data originate in a study of T cell responses to AZD1222 COVID-19 vaccine. Study conclusions and caveats: Nearly half of the spike-specific TCRs reportedly recognize variant regions that carry no mutations. Spike-specific TCR breadth and depth both grew after two AZD1222 doses. Repertoires were obtained solely post-peak T cell response.

The genes are TRBV7-9 and TRBJ1-4; unclear D gene. This sequence was found in an adult who received the AZD1222 COVID-19 vaccine. The specimen comprised peripheral blood, sampled 28 days after the second AZD1222 dose. CDR3 in amino acids: CASSHASTNEKLFF. In DNA form, the CDR3 reads TGTGCCAGCAGCCACGCCTCAACTAATGAAAAACTGTTTTTT.